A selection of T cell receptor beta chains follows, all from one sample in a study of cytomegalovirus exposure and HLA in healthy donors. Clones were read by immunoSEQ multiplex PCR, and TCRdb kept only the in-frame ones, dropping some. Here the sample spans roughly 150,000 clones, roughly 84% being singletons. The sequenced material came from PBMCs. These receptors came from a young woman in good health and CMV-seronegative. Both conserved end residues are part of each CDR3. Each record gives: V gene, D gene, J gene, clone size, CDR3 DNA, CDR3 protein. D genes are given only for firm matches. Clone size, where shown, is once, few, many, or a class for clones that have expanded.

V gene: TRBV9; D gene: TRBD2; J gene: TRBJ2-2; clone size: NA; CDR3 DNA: TGTGCCAGCAGCGGCGGACTAGCGGGGGGGCGATTAGGCGGGGAGCTGTTTTTT; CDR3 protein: CASSGGLAGGRLGGELFF
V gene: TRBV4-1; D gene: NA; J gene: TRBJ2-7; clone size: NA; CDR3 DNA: TGCGCCAGCAGCGGGGGAGGTTTGGCCTACGAGCAGTACTTC; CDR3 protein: CASSGGGLAYEQYF
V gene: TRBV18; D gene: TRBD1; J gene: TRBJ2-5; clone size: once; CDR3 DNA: TGTGCCAGCTCTCGTCAGGGGGCTCTAGGAGAGACCCAGTACTTC; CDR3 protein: CASSRQGALGETQYF
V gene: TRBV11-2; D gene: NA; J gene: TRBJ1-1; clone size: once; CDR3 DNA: TGTGCCAGCAGTCCCCGGCGACTCTTACCTAACACTGAAGCTTTCTTT; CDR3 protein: CASSPRRLLPNTEAFF
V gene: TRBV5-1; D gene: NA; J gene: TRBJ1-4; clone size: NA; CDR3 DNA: TGCGCCAGCAGCTTGTGGTGGGACACGGCCTATGAAAAACTGTTTTTT; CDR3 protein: CASSLWWDTAYEKLFF
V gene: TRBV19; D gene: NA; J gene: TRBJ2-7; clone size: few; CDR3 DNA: TGTGCCAGAATTGGAAGGGGGACCCCCTACGAGCAGTACTTC; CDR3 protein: CARIGRGTPYEQYF
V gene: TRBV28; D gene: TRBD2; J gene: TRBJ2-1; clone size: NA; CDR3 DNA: TGTGCCAGCAGTTTCGTTAGCGGGGCGTTCGCTGAGCAGTTCTTC; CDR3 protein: CASSFVSGAFAEQFF
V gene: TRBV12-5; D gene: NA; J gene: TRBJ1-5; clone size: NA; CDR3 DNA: TGTGCTAGTGCCTCTTCGGATCAGCCCCAGCATTTT; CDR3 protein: CASASSDQPQHF
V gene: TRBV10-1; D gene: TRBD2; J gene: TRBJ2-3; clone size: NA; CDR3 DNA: TGCGCCAGCGGGCCTTATTATAGCGGGGACAAACGTTTT; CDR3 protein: CASGPYYSGDKRF
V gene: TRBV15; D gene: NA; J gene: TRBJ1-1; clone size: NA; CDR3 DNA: TGTGCCACCCACGAGGGGGGGGAAGCTTTCTTT; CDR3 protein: CATHEGGEAFF
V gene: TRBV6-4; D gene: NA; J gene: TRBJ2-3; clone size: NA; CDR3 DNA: TGTGCCAGCAGTGACTCGGAGGCAGATACGCAGTATTTT; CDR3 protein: CASSDSEADTQYF
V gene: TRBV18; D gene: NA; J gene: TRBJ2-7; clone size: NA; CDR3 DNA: TGTGCCAGCTCACGGGCTCCCGGGACAATGTTCTACGAGCAGTACTTC; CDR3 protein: CASSRAPGTMFYEQYF
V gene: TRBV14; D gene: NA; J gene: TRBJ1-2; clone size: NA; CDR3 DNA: TGTGCCAGCAGCCCCTACGAGACTACAGGGACTAGGCGCCTCTATGGCTACACCTTC; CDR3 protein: CASSPYETTGTRRLYGYTF
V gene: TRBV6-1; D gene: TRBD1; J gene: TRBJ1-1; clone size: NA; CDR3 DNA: TGTGCCAGCAGTTCTCGGGGACAGGGGGCAGCTGAAGCTTTCTTT; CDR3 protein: CASSSRGQGAAEAFF